The 32 T cell receptor beta chains below come from one sample, sequenced in a study of blood T cell repertoires in COVID-19 (dated by TCRdb to the early 2020s). The library relied on the immunoSEQ multiplex PCR assay. The clones in this table, taken by TCRdb from immuneACCESS, are in-frame only. Not every clone is retained; where verified, under half of the shortfall comes from an unresolved V gene, and the cause of the rest is unknown. This sample holds 100,000 to 150,000 clones; about 80% were observed only once. The ten largest clonotypes hold approximately 3.9% of the sample. What was sequenced was peripheral blood. These receptors all stem from a woman in her forties or fifties with acute or convalescent COVID-19.

The V and J genes are TRBV27 and TRBJ1-1, with 9 bases fitting TRBD1. The CDR3 length is 15 residues. Germline values: CDR1 MNHEY, CDR2 SMNVEV (reference sequence). V was pared by 2 bases and J by 1 base, with 2 bases of the junction left unmatched. CDR3 protein: CASSLGQGRNTEAFF. The CDR3 DNA is TGTGCCAGCAGTTTAGGACAGGGGAGGAACACTGAAGCTTTCTTT.

The chain couples TRBV7-9 to TRBJ2-7; D might be TRBD1 (5 bases). Between the trimmed V and J ends, which lost 5 bases and 6 bases, there was a span of 20 bases. Germline CDR1 and CDR2: SEHNR and FQNEAQ (reference sequence). CDR3 size: 15 residues. The CDR3 coding sequence is TGTGCCAGCAGCCAGGTGGGGCTAGACGGTCCCGAGCAGTACTTC. Amino acid sequence: CASSQVGLDGPEQYF.

The V gene is TRBV11-2, the J gene TRBJ2-3; 8 positions agree with TRBD2. Trimming at V came to 3 bases and at J to 0 bases, leaving 2 bases not matched to a gene. The CDR3 length is 15 residues. CDR1 and CDR2 from the germline V gene are SGHAT and FQNNGV. Written as DNA, the CDR3 is TGTGCCAGCAGCTTCACGGGAGGGAGCACAGATACGCAGTATTTT. It is translated as CASSFTGGSTDTQYF.

This chain connects TRBV28 to TRBJ2-1; tentative D call: TRBD2 (6 bases). Trimming removed 7 bases from V and 7 bases from J, with 14 bases in between. Germline loops: CDR1 MDHEN, CDR2 SYDVKM. CDR3 length: 13 amino acids. CDR3 amino acids: CASTVPGLNEQFF. The CDR3 coding sequence is TGTGCCAGCACCGTCCCGGGACTTAATGAGCAGTTCTTC.

This chain connects TRBV19 to TRBJ1-6, with D possibly TRBD1 on 6 matching bases. Deletions cut 4 bases from V and 5 bases from J, with 12 bases between. The length of the CDR3 is 15 residues. Germline V gene data show CDR1 as LNHDA and CDR2 as SQIVND (reference sequence). The CDR3 loop is CASSTADRNNSPLHF. The CDR3, as DNA: TGTGCCAGTAGTACGGCGGACAGAAATAATTCACCCCTCCACTTT. Full variable domain (remainder filled in from reference TRBV19 and TRBJ1-6): DGGITQSPKYLFRKEGQNVTLSCEQNLNHDAMYWYRQDPGQGLRLIYYSQIVNDFQKGDIAEGYSVSREKKESFPLTVTSAQKNPTAFYLCASSTADRNNSPLHFGNGTRLTVT.

This sequence joins TRBV27 and TRBJ1-6; D call uncertain. Trimming removed 2 bases at V and 5 bases at J, with 7 bases between. The CDR3 is 14 residues long. CDR1 and CDR2 from the germline V gene are MNHEY and SMNVEV (reference sequence). The CDR3 loop is CASSLREDNSPLHF. DNA for the CDR3: TGTGCCAGCAGTTTAAGAGAGGATAATTCACCCCTCCACTTT.

The chain has TRBV19 and TRBJ2-1, with a weak D call TRBD2 (6 bases). Trimming stripped 4 bases from V and 6 bases from J, with 13 bases between. In germline, CDR1 is LNHDA, CDR2 SQIVND (reference sequence). The CDR3 contains 14 residues. The CDR3 DNA sequence: TGTGCCAGTAGTAGGACTAATTTCCTCAATGAGCAGTTCTTC. This encodes CASSRTNFLNEQFF.

This rearrangement joins TRBV6-6 to TRBJ2-3; D may be TRBD2 (5 bases). The CDR3 contains 14 residues. The V end lost 5 bases, the J end lost 5 bases, and 14 bases lay between the germline ends. Germline lookup yields CDR1 MNHNY and CDR2 SVGAGI (reference sequence). The DNA of the CDR3 is TGTGCCAGCAGTCTGACTCTAGCCAGAGATACGCAGTATTTT. This sequence encodes CASSLTLARDTQYF.

V usage is TRBV5-4 and J usage is TRBJ2-7; possible D gene TRBD2, 5 bases. This CDR3 spans 13 amino acids. V was trimmed by 3 bases and J by 6 bases, leaving 13 bases between them. CDR1 and CDR2 from the germline V gene are SGHNT and YYREEE (reference sequence). CDR3 sequence reads: CASSWGDRSEQYF. CDR3 in DNA: TGTGCCAGCAGCTGGGGAGATAGATCCGAGCAGTACTTC.

The chain links TRBV6-1 to TRBJ1-3, with 8 bases aligning to TRBD1. CDR3 length equals 14 residues. Germline V lookup: CDR1 MNHNS, CDR2 SASEGT. V lost 3 bases to trimming and J lost 5 bases; unmatched junction nucleotides: 3. The DNA of the CDR3 is TGTGCCAGCAGTGACAGGGGGCTGAGAAACACCATATATTTT. It yields the protein CASSDRGLRNTIYF.

The chain joins TRBV4-1 to TRBJ1-4, with D unclear. Deletions cut 3 bases from V and 6 bases from J, with 14 bases between. CDR1 and CDR2 from the germline V gene are MGHRA and YSYEKL. The CDR3 is 15 amino acids. CDR3 residues: CASSHVLGSDEKLFF. CDR3 coding DNA: TGCGCCAGCAGCCACGTGCTGGGCAGTGATGAAAAACTGTTTTTT.

The V and J genes are TRBV7-9 and TRBJ2-1, with 15 bases that match TRBD2. This CDR3 comprises 19 residues. Germline loops: CDR1 SEHNR, CDR2 FQNEAQ (reference sequence). V lost 5 bases, J lost 6 bases, and 14 bases stayed unmatched. The CDR3 reads CASSRGGTSGGHKFNEQFF. CDR3 coding DNA: TGTGCCAGCAGCCGCGGCGGGACTAGCGGGGGGCACAAATTCAATGAGCAGTTCTTC.

Here the CDR3 reads CASSENSLAFNEQFF. In DNA, the CDR3 is TGTGCCAGCAGTGAAAATAGTCTAGCCTTCAATGAGCAGTTCTTC. The rearrangement uses TRBV2 and TRBJ2-1, with a weak D call TRBD2 (5 bases). The CDR3 totals 15 residues. CDR1 is SNHLY and CDR2 is FYNNEI in the germline V gene. Trimming shortened V by 2 bases and J by 6 bases, and 14 bases separated the two germline ends.

V and J are TRBV19 and TRBJ2-3, with TRBD2 as a possible D gene (6 bases). V lost 6 bases and J 4 bases, leaving 17 bases between the germline ends. The V gene's germline CDR1 is LNHDA and CDR2 SQIVND (reference sequence). This CDR3 contains 15 residues. CDR3 loop: CASRNRGLGADTQYF. The CDR3 coding sequence is TGTGCCAGTAGAAACCGGGGACTGGGGGCAGATACGCAGTATTTT.

V gene TRBV5-1 combines with J gene TRBJ1-2; TRBD1 is a possible D gene (6 bases). CDR1 is SGHRS, CDR2 YFSETQ, per germline. V was cut by 4 bases and J by 8 bases, with 15 bases left in between. This CDR3 comprises 13 residues. The CDR3 region is CASSPTGLLGYTF. The CDR3 DNA sequence: TGCGCCAGCAGCCCTACAGGGTTATTGGGCTACACCTTC.

A few counts support this clone. This sequence joins TRBV14 and TRBJ1-4, with TRBD1 identical over 7 bases. Trimming cost V 0 bases and J 7 bases; bases outside gene matches: 14. Germline CDR1 and CDR2: SGHDN and FVKESK. The CDR3 totals 18 residues. The CDR3 DNA is TGTGCCAGCAGCCAAGAGGTGAGACCGTGGGACAGCCGTGAAAAACTGTTTTTT. Protein sequence: CASSQEVRPWDSREKLFF.

The rearrangement joins TRBV28 to TRBJ1-2; D unclear. The CDR3 length is 15 residues. From germline, CDR1 is MDHEN and CDR2 SYDVKM. V dropped 2 bases and J dropped 5 bases, with 15 bases sitting between them. The DNA for the CDR3 is TGTGCCAGCAGTTTACCGCTCGGGTCCCGGTATGGCTACACCTTC. Translation gives CASSLPLGSRYGYTF.

The chain carries TRBV6-6 and TRBJ1-5; no definite D call. CDR3 length: 14 amino acids. Germline V gene sequence: CDR1 MNHNY, CDR2 SVGAGI (reference sequence). V was pared by 4 bases and J by 0 bases, with 7 bases between. CDR3 sequence (DNA): TGTGCCAGCAGTTTGGAGTATAGCAATCAGCCCCAGCATTTT. As protein: CASSLEYSNQPQHF.

This chain joins TRBV10-1 and TRBJ2-7; TRBD1 matches at 11 bases. The CDR3 consists of 15 residues. Germline CDR1 and CDR2: WNHNN and SYGVQD (reference sequence). V lost 6 bases, J lost 6 bases, and 10 bases stayed unmatched. Written as DNA, the CDR3 is TGCGCCAGCAGCAACGCCCGGACAGGGGGCTCCGAGCAGTACTTC. This sequence encodes CASSNARTGGSEQYF.

V gene TRBV9 combines with J gene TRBJ2-2; 9 positions agree with TRBD2. The CDR3 spans 15 residues. CDR1 and CDR2 from the germline V gene are SGDLS and YYNGEE. The V segment lost 5 bases and the J segment 3 bases; nucleotides outside the gene matches: 5. This CDR3 reads CASSVGGRDTGELFF. Here the CDR3 DNA reads TGTGCCAGCAGTGTGGGCGGGAGGGACACCGGGGAGCTGTTTTTT.

The chain combines TRBV3-1 (or the pseudogene TRBV3-2) with TRBJ2-5; tentatively, D is TRBD1 (5 bases). Germline loops: CDR1 LGHDT, CDR2 YNNKEL (reference sequence). The V gene lost 4 bases and the J gene lost 4 bases, with 10 bases spanning the gap. The CDR3 length is 13 residues. The CDR3 region is CASSLTGGETQYF. CDR3 bases: TGTGCCAGCAGCCTCACAGGTGGAGAGACCCAGTACTTC.

The gene calls are TRBV2 and TRBJ1-3; D is undetermined. CDR3 size: 13 residues. Germline values: CDR1 SNHLY, CDR2 FYNNEI. Trimming cost V 4 bases and J 2 bases, with 6 bases left between them. CDR3 loop: CASSGPAGNTIYF. CDR3 in DNA: TGTGCCAGCAGTGGGCCAGCTGGAAACACCATATATTTT.

Remarks on this clone: At one end the junction does not follow the germline gene, possibly because of a read error. The rearrangement links TRBV7-7 to TRBJ2-3, with TRBD2 matching 13 bases. The CDR3 consists of 15 residues. Germline V lookup: CDR1 SSHAT, CDR2 FNYEAQ (reference sequence). DNA of the CDR3: TGTGCTAGCAGTAGACTAGCGGGGGGCCTAGATACGCAGTATTTT. Its protein product is CASSRLAGGLDTQYF.

The chain recombines TRBV7-2 with TRBJ1-6, with a weak D call TRBD1 (6 bases). The germline gives CDR1 SGHTA, CDR2 FQGNSA. Trimming cost V 7 bases and J 6 bases, with 10 bases left between them. This CDR3 contains 13 residues. CDR3 DNA sequence: TGTGCCAGCAACAGGGCTGGTAATTCACCCCTCCACTTT. This codes for CASNRAGNSPLHF.

This clone was seen at least ten times. The rearrangement joins TRBV6-1 to TRBJ1-5; D is unclear. The CDR3 has 15 residues. V was shortened by 1 base and J by 6 bases, with 13 bases between the two germline ends. Germline CDR1 and CDR2: MNHNS and SASEGT. DNA of the CDR3: TGTGCCAGCAGTGAAGATGCGCGGGCGACTCAGCCCCAGCATTTT. This translates into CASSEDARATQPQHF.

The CDR3: CSAGQAEQYF. The CDR3 DNA follows: TGCAGTGCGGGACAGGCCGAGCAGTACTTC. The chain combines TRBV29-1 with TRBJ2-7; 8 nucleotides align to TRBD1. The CDR3 spans 10 residues. Looked up from germline, CDR1 is SQVTM and CDR2 is ANQGSEA.

The chain uses TRBV15 and TRBJ2-5; D possibly corresponds to TRBD1 (5 bases). Germline V gives CDR1 LNHNV, CDR2 YYDKDF (reference sequence). The CDR3 runs to 16 residues. Trimming stripped 1 base from V and 4 bases from J, with 16 bases between. This chain's CDR3 is CATSRGGTVGRETQYF. As DNA, the CDR3 is TGTGCCACCAGCAGAGGCGGTACGGTGGGGCGAGAGACCCAGTACTTC. Drawing the rest from reference TRBV15 and TRBJ2-5, the complete variable domain is DAMVIQNPRYQVTQFGKPVTLSCSQTLNHNVMYWYQQKSSQAPKLLFHYYDKDFNNEADTPDNFQSRRPNTSFCFLDIRSPGLGDTAMYLCATSRGGTVGRETQYFGPGTRLLVL.

The rearrangement joins TRBV9 to TRBJ1-4, with 8 bases identical to TRBD1. With V trimmed by 2 bases and J by 1 base, 1 base remained unmatched. Germline V gene data show CDR1 as SGDLS and CDR2 as YYNGEE. The CDR3 consists of 15 residues. CDR3 nucleotides: TGTGCCAGCAGCGTCACAGGGGGAACTAATGAAAAACTGTTTTTT. Its translation: CASSVTGGTNEKLFF.

This clone was counted a single time. The chain is built from TRBV10-2 and TRBJ2-7, with 9 bases identical to TRBD2. The germline CDR1 and CDR2 sequences are WSHSY and SAAADI. The CDR3 totals 13 residues. V shed 5 bases and J 4 bases; nucleotides not matched to a gene: 3. The CDR3 protein is CASSRGRGYEQYF. In nucleotides, the CDR3 is TGCGCCAGCAGTCGCGGGAGGGGTTACGAGCAGTACTTC.

This clone was seen a single time. The chain has TRBV6-5 and TRBJ2-1; a weak D match, TRBD2 (5 bases). V was trimmed by 6 bases and J by 0 bases, leaving 6 bases between them. The germline V gene encodes CDR1 MNHEY and CDR2 SVGAGI. This CDR3 has 13 residues. The CDR3 is CASRGSSYNEQFF. The CDR3 bases are TGTGCCAGCAGGGGGAGCTCCTACAATGAGCAGTTCTTC.

The chain has TRBV29-1 and TRBJ2-5, with 9 bases fitting TRBD1. CDR3 size: 11 residues. V dropped 7 bases and J dropped 3; count of bases not matched to a gene: 0. Germline CDR1 SQVTM, CDR2 ANQGSEA. This CDR3 is CSGDREETQYF. In DNA form, the CDR3 reads TGCAGCGGGGACAGGGAAGAGACCCAGTACTTC.

The V and J genes are TRBV19 and TRBJ2-3; 12 nucleotides line up with TRBD2. The CDR3 sequence is 15 residues long. V was pared by 3 bases and J by 3 bases, with 1 base of the junction left unmatched. Per the germline V gene, CDR1 is LNHDA and CDR2 is SQIVND (reference sequence). The CDR3 DNA sequence: TGTGCCAGTAGTATTACTAGCGGGAGGACAGATACGCAGTATTTT. Protein: CASSITSGRTDTQYF.